This T cell receptor (beta chain) comes out of a study of T cell responses to AZD1222 COVID-19 vaccine. The length of the CDR3 is 14 residues. V was shortened by 3 bases and J by 5 bases, with 14 bases between the two germline ends. From germline, CDR1 is SGHRS and CDR2 YFSETQ. Generated by immunoSEQ multiplex PCR, the TCRdb table keeps only in-frame clones and is missing some. The sample consists of around 97,000 clones, approximately 88% of them appearing once. The chain couples TRBV5-1 to TRBJ2-5, with D perhaps TRBD2 (7 bases). Source: peripheral blood, taken on day 0 of AZD1222 vaccination. The source of this sequence is an adult in good health. The CDR3 reads CASSSGGGEETQYF. CDR3 DNA sequence: TGCGCCAGCAGCTCGGGGGGCGGGGAGGAGACCCAGTACTTC.